This T cell receptor beta chain comes out of a study of control samples from healthy donors and cancer patients. This CDR3 spans 16 amino acids. CDR1 SEHNR and CDR2 FQNEAQ come from the germline V gene (reference sequence). Trimming cost V 4 bases and J 1 base, with 14 bases left between them. Using immunoSEQ multiplex PCR, the repertoire was profiled, and TCRdb retains in-frame clones only, with some absent. This repertoire shows over 100,000 clones, roughly 89% found once; its top ten account for less than 7%. This sequence originates from a man aged 18 to 30 in good health. Source material: blood. V and J are TRBV7-9 and TRBJ2-1; D might be TRBD1 (7 bases). CDR3 nucleotides: TGTGCCAGCAGCTCCCGGACAGGAGGGTCCTACAATGAGCAGTTCTTC. Translated: CASSSRTGGSYNEQFF.